The rows below give T cell receptor beta chains drawn from one sample of a study of cytomegalovirus exposure and HLA in healthy donors. Method: immunoSEQ multiplex PCR; TCRdb's copy keeps in-frame clones and lacks some. The data hold some 200,000 clones, with just under 70% observed a single time. The sample comprised PBMCs. The receptors shown here come from a man aged 40-55 years in good health and CMV-seropositive. The CDR3 runs from the conserved cysteine through the conserved F or W. A D gene is named only where the DNA matches it firmly. Not all rows give a size; the values are once, few, many and, for expanded clones, a class.

V	J	D	size	DNA	CDR3
TRBV5-1	TRBJ2-3	TRBD2	once	TGCGCCAGCAGCGGGGGGGGAACAGATACGCAGTATTTT	CASSGGGTDTQYF
TRBV6-5	TRBJ2-3	.	.	TGTGCCAGCAGCTATGGCAGGGACACAGATACGCAGTATTTT	CASSYGRDTDTQYF
TRBV4-2	TRBJ2-2	.	.	TGTGCCAGCAGCCAGGAGGGGGAGGGCACCGGGGAGCTGTTTTTT	CASSQEGEGTGELFF
TRBV6-7	TRBJ1-5	TRBD1	few	TGTGCCAGCTGTCCTGGACAGGCCTGCAATCAGCCCCAGCATTTT	CASCPGQACNQPQHF
TRBV6-6	TRBJ1-1	TRBD1	.	TGTGCCAGCAGTTCGGGACAGGGGATAACTGAAGCTTTCTTT	CASSSGQGITEAFF
TRBV19	TRBJ2-4	TRBD1	.	TGTGCCAGTAGTATAGGGGGGACAGGGAGAGAGGACATTCAGTACTTC	CASSIGGTGREDIQYF
TRBV28	TRBJ1-5	TRBD1	.	TGTGCCAGCACATTCCAGGGGGCGAATCAGCCCCAGCATTTT	CASTFQGANQPQHF
TRBV7-3	TRBJ2-2	.	.	TGTGCCAGCAGCGCAACAGGGCCCGGGGAGCTGTTTTTT	CASSATGPGELFF
TRBV18	TRBJ2-3	.	.	TGTGCCAGCTCACCCCTCGGACACCGCACAGATACGCAGTATTTT	CASSPLGHRTDTQYF
TRBV4-2	TRBJ2-7	.	.	TGTGCCAGCAGCCAAGAGGGCAGGGACTACGAGCAGTACTTC	CASSQEGRDYEQYF
TRBV5-1	TRBJ2-3	TRBD2	few	TGCGCCAGCAGCTGGGGACTACCCACAGATACGCAGTATTTT	CASSWGLPTDTQYF
TRBV9	TRBJ1-6	.	.	TGTGCCAGCAGCGTAGGGGCCGACGAGTTTAAGACCCTCCACTTT	CASSVGADEFKTLHF
TRBV18	TRBJ1-2	.	once	TGTGCCAGCTCACCGGTGGATCCCGGAGGAGCCACTAACTATGGCTACACCTTC	CASSPVDPGGATNYGYTF
TRBV5-6	TRBJ2-7	.	few	TGTGCCAGCAGCCGCGTCCCTCGCTACGAGCAGTACTTC	CASSRVPRYEQYF
TRBV19	TRBJ2-5	TRBD1	few	TGTGCCAGTAGTCAACAGGGGGCTGAGACCCAGTACTTC	CASSQQGAETQYF
TRBV7-2	TRBJ2-1	.	.	TGTGCCAGCAGCTGGACATCTTCACCCACACGTGCGGAGTTCTTC	CASSWTSSPTRAEFF
TRBV7-9	TRBJ1-1	.	.	TGTGCCAGCAGCTTGGGACAAATCACTGAAGCTTTCTTT	CASSLGQITEAFF
TRBV5-4	TRBJ2-7	.	.	TGTGCCAGCAGCTTTTGGACAAGCGAGCAGTACTTC	CASSFWTSEQYF
TRBV5-1	TRBJ2-6	TRBD1	.	TGCGCCAGCAGTGGGCGACAGGGAATCTCTGGGGCCAACGTCCTGACTTTC	CASSGRQGISGANVLTF
TRBV20-1	TRBJ1-1	.	.	TGCAGTGCTCTGGCTCTCTCAGGAGCTTTCTTT	CSALALSGAFF